The TCR beta chain under discussion was sequenced for a study of CD8 T cells in ankylosing spondylitis. The CDR3 runs 18 residues. Germline CDR1 reads MGHRA; CDR2 reads YSYEKL. V shed 4 bases and J 4 bases; nucleotides not matched to a gene: 13. TCRdb analysed the 5' RACE reads with MiXCR anew, one entry per CDR3 protein. Among around 300,000 distinct CDR3 sequences listed, less than 25% were seen once. This clonotype was seen a handful of times. The sample was blood, either unsorted or a sorted T cell fraction (not recorded which). The chain has TRBV4-1 and TRBJ2-2; TRBD2 agrees at 9 bases. This sequence originates from a female donor with ankylosing spondylitis or in good health (not recorded which). The CDR3 sequence: CASSRLFLAGASTGELFF. CDR3 DNA: TGCGCCAGCAGCCGCCTTTTTTTAGCGGGAGCGAGCACCGGGGAGCTGTTTTTT.